These 25 T cell receptor beta chains share one sample of origin, sequenced in a study of blood T cells in healthy people across ages. A J-beta primer mix and a sample-barcoded 5' primer were used in a second PCR of roughly 6 to 12 cycles. TCRdb ran MiXCR on the 5' RACE reads and lists one entry per CDR3 protein. The sample records approximately 490,000 distinct CDR3 sequences, approximately 25% being singletons. The same specimen was also included in a second study, on T cells of mothers and their children.

The sequenced sample consisted of blood. These receptors were obtained from a boy between 10 and 17 years old in good health.

This clonotype was seen a handful of times. The chain links TRBV6-1 to TRBJ1-2, with D tentatively TRBD1 (6 bases). This CDR3 is built from 15 residues. The germline V and J ends were trimmed by 6 bases and 1 base, with 15 bases remaining between them. The V gene's germline CDR1 is MNHNS and CDR2 SASEGT. The CDR3: CASRWTERDNYGYTF. The CDR3 nucleotides read TGTGCCAGCAGATGGACAGAACGTGATAACTATGGCTACACCTTC.

This clonotype has just a few counts. This rearrangement joins TRBV20-1 to TRBJ2-5, with 12 bases aligning to TRBD2. J gave up 0 bases and V 5 bases, and 13 bases lay outside the gene matches. The CDR3 covers 18 residues. CDR1 is DFQATT, CDR2 SNEGSKA, per germline (reference sequence). The CDR3 sequence: CSAQPRTSGNPYQETQYF. The CDR3 DNA follows: TGCAGTGCTCAGCCTAGGACTAGCGGGAACCCGTACCAAGAGACCCAGTACTTC.

This clonotype has just a few counts. The chain couples TRBV29-1 to TRBJ1-2; TRBD1 might be the D (5 bases). The CDR3 consists of 13 residues. CDR1 is SQVTM and CDR2 is ANQGSEA in the germline V gene. V lost 1 base to trimming and J lost 5 bases, with 11 bases between them. CDR3 in DNA: TGCAGCGTTGAAGCGTCGACAGCTTATGGCTACACCTTC. Translation: CSVEASTAYGYTF.

This clonotype was observed a few times. This chain joins TRBV7-3 and TRBJ2-3; D perhaps matches TRBD2 (6 bases). CDR3 size: 16 residues. V lost 5 bases to trimming and J lost 4 bases, with 19 bases between them. Germline V gene data show CDR1 as SGHTA and CDR2 as FQGTGA. Written as DNA, the CDR3 is TGTGCCAGCAGCCCCGTTTTCCAACTAGCCCCAGATACGCAGTATTTT. Encoded protein: CASSPVFQLAPDTQYF.

This clonotype showed up just a few times. The chain uses TRBV14 and TRBJ1-6; possibly TRBD1 for D (6 bases). Germline-derived CDR1 and CDR2 are SGHDN and FVKESK. V was pared by 0 bases and J by 11 bases, with 8 bases between. The CDR3 length is 13 residues. CDR3 sequence reads: CASSQDTGPPLHF. For the CDR3, the DNA is TGTGCCAGCAGCCAAGACACAGGGCCACCCCTCCACTTT.

This clonotype has just a few counts. V usage is TRBV4-3 and J usage is TRBJ2-3, with TRBD2 as a possible D gene (5 bases). Trimming stripped 0 bases from V and 4 bases from J, with 14 bases between. The CDR3 has 16 residues. Germline CDR1 LGHNA, CDR2 YSLEER. The CDR3 sequence is CASSQDSSGPPDTQYF. The CDR3 region has the DNA TGCGCCAGCAGCCAAGATTCCAGCGGCCCCCCAGATACGCAGTATTTT.

This clonotype was detected a few times. The chain employs TRBV7-9 and TRBJ2-3, with D unclear. The germline V gene has CDR1 SEHNR and CDR2 FQNEAQ (reference sequence). This CDR3 contains 16 residues. V was cut by 3 bases and J by 0 bases, with 13 bases left in between. For the CDR3, the DNA is TGTGCCAGCAGCTTCGGTTTTTCTTCTAGCACAGATACGCAGTATTTT. This encodes CASSFGFSSSTDTQYF.

This clonotype came up a few times. The chain joins TRBV4-3 to TRBJ1-1; D might be TRBD1 (5 bases). CDR1 is LGHNA and CDR2 is YSLEER in the germline V gene. This CDR3 comprises 16 residues. Trimming cost V 0 bases and J 6 bases, with 17 bases left between them. CDR3 bases: TGCGCCAGCAGCCAAGATCAAGGGGTTTGGGTCGCTGAAGCTTTCTTT. This encodes CASSQDQGVWVAEAFF.

This clonotype was recorded a few times. The rearrangement joins TRBV7-2 to TRBJ2-6; possibly TRBD1 for D (5 bases). Germline CDR1 and CDR2: SGHTA and FQGNSA. The CDR3 extends over 19 amino acids. Trimming left V 4 bases short and J 0 bases short, with 19 bases between. The CDR3 sequence is CASSSKGVGHGSGANVLTF. The CDR3 DNA is TGTGCCAGCAGCTCGAAAGGTGTGGGGCACGGCTCTGGGGCCAACGTCCTGACTTTC.

This clonotype turned up a few times. J is TRBJ1-3 and V is TRBV29-1; 7 bases map to TRBD1. Unmatched junction bases numbered 12, after V lost 7 bases and J lost 9 bases. CDR1 is SQVTM and CDR2 is ANQGSEA in the germline V gene. The CDR3 covers 13 residues. CDR3: CSGRQGLSGTIYF. CDR3 DNA sequence: TGCAGCGGCCGACAGGGTCTTTCTGGCACCATATATTTT. Using reference TRBV29-1 and TRBJ1-3 for the parts outside the CDR3, the full variable domain is SAVISQKPSRDICQRGTSLTIQCQVDSQVTMMFWYRQQPGQSLTLIATANQGSEATYESGFVIDKFPISRPNLTFSTLTVSNMSPEDSSIYLCSGRQGLSGTIYFGEGSWLTVV.

This chain links TRBV18 with TRBJ2-3; D remains ambiguous. Germline V gives CDR1 KGHSH, CDR2 LQKENI. V gave up 2 bases and J gave up 3 bases, with 9 bases separating them. The CDR3 is made up of 14 amino acids. CDR3 sequence reads: CASSPAERTDTQYF. The CDR3 nucleotides read TGTGCCAGCTCACCAGCGGAGAGAACAGATACGCAGTATTTT.

This chain connects TRBV23-1 to TRBJ2-2, with no clear D. TRBV23-1 has ORF status, its function being uncertain. The CDR3 spans 13 residues. V gave up 4 bases and J gave up 6 bases, with 9 bases separating them. In nucleotides, the CDR3 is TGCGCCAGCAGTCTCCAAATACCCGGGGAGCTGTTTTTT. It codes for CASSLQIPGELFF.

This clonotype has more than one count but fewer than ten. The rearrangement uses TRBV3-1 and TRBJ2-5; D unresolved. The J call may be in error: the DNA end matches TRBJ2-7 better. This CDR3 contains 18 residues. CDR1 is LGHDT and CDR2 is YNNKEL in the germline V gene (reference sequence). CDR3 amino acids: CASSQGVGWITNSYEQYF. CDR3 DNA: TGTGCCAGCAGCCAAGGCGTTGGGTGGATCACGAACTCCTACGAGCAGTACTTC.

V gene TRBV7-2 combines with J gene TRBJ1-3; tentative D call: TRBD1 (6 bases). The ends were cut back, 1 base at V and 3 bases at J, with 19 bases in the middle. The CDR3 consists of 18 residues. The germline CDR1 and CDR2 sequences are SGHTA and FQGNSA. CDR3 bases: TGTGCCAGCAGCTTAGATGTCAGGGGAAAGGTTCGTGGAAACACCATATATTTT. This encodes CASSLDVRGKVRGNTIYF.

This clonotype was recorded many times. The chain has TRBV20-1 and TRBJ1-1, with D hard to call. CDR1 is DFQATT and CDR2 is SNEGSKA in the germline V gene (reference sequence). This CDR3 region has 13 residues. V lost 0 bases, J lost 3 bases, and 8 bases lay in between. CDR3 loop: CSARDPRDTEAFF. In DNA, the CDR3 is TGCAGTGCTAGAGATCCCCGGGACACTGAAGCTTTCTTT.

This clonotype was recorded a few times. The V and J genes are TRBV7-3 and TRBJ1-3; D is ambiguous. This CDR3 contains 15 residues. The V and J ends lost 5 bases and 1 base respectively, with 12 bases between them. Germline lookup yields CDR1 SGHTA and CDR2 FQGTGA. As DNA, the CDR3 is TGTGCCAGCAGCCCGCAGCGGGGATCTGGAAACACCATATATTTT. Its protein is CASSPQRGSGNTIYF.

This chain uses TRBV11-2 with TRBJ2-7; D is ambiguous. The CDR3 runs 13 residues. The V end was cut by 6 bases, the J end by 5 bases, with 14 bases between. Per the germline V gene, CDR1 is SGHAT and CDR2 is FQNNGV. CDR3 amino acids: CASRRVGPHEQYF. CDR3 in DNA: TGTGCCAGCAGAAGGGTAGGCCCGCACGAGCAGTACTTC.

In this sample, this clonotype turned up many times. This rearrangement joins TRBV29-1 to TRBJ1-4; a possible D gene is TRBD1 (5 bases). Germline CDR1 reads SQVTM; CDR2 reads ANQGSEA. There are 15 residues in the CDR3. V shed 0 bases and J shed 4 bases, with 12 bases lying between them. The CDR3 loop is CSVEDPRDGNEKLFF. For the CDR3, the DNA is TGCAGCGTTGAAGATCCTCGGGACGGTAATGAAAAACTGTTTTTT.

This clonotype came up a few times. V gene TRBV5-1 combines with J gene TRBJ2-1; 8 nucleotides align to TRBD1. The CDR3 runs to 17 residues. CDR1 and CDR2 from the germline V gene are SGHRS and YFSETQ. V was pared by 1 base and J by 7 bases, with 13 bases of the junction left unmatched. The CDR3 sequence is CASSLKAGGIDSNEQFF. The CDR3 region has the DNA TGCGCCAGCAGCTTGAAGGCAGGGGGCATAGACTCAAATGAGCAGTTCTTC.

The chain joins TRBV7-2 to TRBJ1-5; D perhaps matches TRBD1 (5 bases). This CDR3 has 14 residues. Per the germline V gene, CDR1 is SGHTA and CDR2 is FQGNSA. V was clipped by 3 bases and J by 7 bases, with 13 bases between them. CDR3 protein: CASSLGGPVQPQHF. Here the CDR3 DNA reads TGTGCCAGCAGCTTGGGGGGTCCGGTGCAGCCCCAGCATTTT.

J is TRBJ2-7 and V is TRBV28, with TRBD1 matching 8 bases. Losses at the gene ends were 5 bases for V and 3 bases for J; bases not matched to a gene: 9. The germline gives CDR1 MDHEN, CDR2 SYDVKM. This CDR3 spans 15 amino acids. The CDR3 region has the DNA TGTGCCAGCAGTGCACCCGGGACAGGATTCTACGAGCAGTACTTC. This encodes CASSAPGTGFYEQYF.

The V call is TRBV6-5, the J call TRBJ1-1; the match to TRBD1 covers 12 bases. With V trimmed by 0 bases and J by 7 bases, 3 bases remained unmatched. Germline V gives CDR1 MNHEY, CDR2 SVGAGI. The CDR3 consists of 15 residues. This CDR3 is CASSYSGTGGYEAFF. CDR3 DNA: TGTGCCAGCAGTTACTCCGGGACAGGGGGCTATGAAGCTTTCTTT.

This clonotype was counted a few times. The chain couples TRBV18 to TRBJ2-7; the match to TRBD2 covers 8 bases. Germline V gene data show CDR1 as KGHSH and CDR2 as LQKENI. After removal of 3 bases from V and 3 bases from J, the junction contained 10 bases not matched to a gene. The CDR3 runs to 16 residues. This CDR3 reads CASSPTGLSGDYEQYF. The CDR3 nucleotides are TGTGCCAGCTCACCGACGGGACTTAGCGGGGACTACGAGCAGTACTTC. The full variable domain, rest sourced from reference TRBV18 and TRBJ2-7, is NAGVMQNPRHLVRRRGQEARLRCSPMKGHSHVYWYRQLPEEGLKFMVYLQKENIIDESGMPKERFSAEFPKEGPSILRIQQVVRGDSAAYFCASSPTGLSGDYEQYFGPGTRLTVT.

This chain connects TRBV6-5 to TRBJ2-5; D remains unclear. The J call may be mistaken, given a closer DNA end match to TRBJ2-7. Germline CDR1 is MNHEY and CDR2 is SVGAGI. The CDR3 extends over 15 amino acids. CDR3 coding DNA: TGTGCCAGCAGTTACAGCAGGCGAGGCTCCTACGAGCAGTACTTC. It encodes CASSYSRRGSYEQYF.

This clonotype has more than one count but fewer than ten. This chain links TRBV4-3 with TRBJ2-2; the D is unclear. The CDR3 runs to 14 residues. Germline-derived CDR1 and CDR2 are LGHNA and YSLEER. V dropped 5 bases and J dropped 5 bases, with 12 bases sitting between them. The CDR3 protein is CASSANRLTGELFF. The DNA for the CDR3 is TGCGCCAGCAGCGCTAATCGTTTAACCGGGGAGCTGTTTTTT.